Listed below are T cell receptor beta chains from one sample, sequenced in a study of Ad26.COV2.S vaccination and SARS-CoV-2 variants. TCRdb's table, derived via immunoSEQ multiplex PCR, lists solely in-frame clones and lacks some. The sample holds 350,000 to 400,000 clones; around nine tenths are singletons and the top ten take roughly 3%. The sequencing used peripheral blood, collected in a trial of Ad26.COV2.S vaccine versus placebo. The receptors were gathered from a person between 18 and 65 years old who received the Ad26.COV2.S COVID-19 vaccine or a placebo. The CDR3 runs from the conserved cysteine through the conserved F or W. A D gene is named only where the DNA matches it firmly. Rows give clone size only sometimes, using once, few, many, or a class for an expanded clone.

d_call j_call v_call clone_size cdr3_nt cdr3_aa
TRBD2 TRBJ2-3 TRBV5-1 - TGCGCCAGCAGCTTGTATAGCGGGGGGCCACTCACAGATACGCAGTATTTT CASSLYSGGPLTDTQYF
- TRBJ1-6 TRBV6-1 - TGTGCCAGCAGTGCTTCAGGGATTAGCTCCTATAATTCACCCCTCCACTTT CASSASGISSYNSPLHF
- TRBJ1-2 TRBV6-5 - TGTGCCAGCAGTTACCTCCCTGGGGGGGGAGGCTACACCTTC CASSYLPGGGGYTF
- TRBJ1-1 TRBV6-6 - TGTGCCAGCAGTCCCCGGGTCGCGGCAGCTTTCTTT CASSPRVAAAFF
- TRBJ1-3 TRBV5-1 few TGCGCCAGCAGCGACGGCTTTGGAAACACCATATATTTT CASSDGFGNTIYF
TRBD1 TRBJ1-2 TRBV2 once TGTGCCAGCAGCACCACAGGGGGCGCGGAGGGCTACACCTTC CASSTTGGAEGYTF
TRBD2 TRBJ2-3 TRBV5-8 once TGTGCCAGCAGTCCCCTAAGCGGGGTTAGGGATACGCAGTATTTT CASSPLSGVRDTQYF
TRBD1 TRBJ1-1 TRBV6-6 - TGTGCCAGCAGTTACTTGGGACAGGGGGGAACTGAAGCTTTCTTT CASSYLGQGGTEAFF
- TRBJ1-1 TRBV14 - TGTGCCAGCAGCCAAGAAGGGGTCAGGGAGGACACTGAAGCTTTCTTT CASSQEGVREDTEAFF
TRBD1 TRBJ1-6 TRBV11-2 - TGTGCCAGCAGCTCCGGGACAGTCAATTCACCCCTCCACTTT CASSSGTVNSPLHF